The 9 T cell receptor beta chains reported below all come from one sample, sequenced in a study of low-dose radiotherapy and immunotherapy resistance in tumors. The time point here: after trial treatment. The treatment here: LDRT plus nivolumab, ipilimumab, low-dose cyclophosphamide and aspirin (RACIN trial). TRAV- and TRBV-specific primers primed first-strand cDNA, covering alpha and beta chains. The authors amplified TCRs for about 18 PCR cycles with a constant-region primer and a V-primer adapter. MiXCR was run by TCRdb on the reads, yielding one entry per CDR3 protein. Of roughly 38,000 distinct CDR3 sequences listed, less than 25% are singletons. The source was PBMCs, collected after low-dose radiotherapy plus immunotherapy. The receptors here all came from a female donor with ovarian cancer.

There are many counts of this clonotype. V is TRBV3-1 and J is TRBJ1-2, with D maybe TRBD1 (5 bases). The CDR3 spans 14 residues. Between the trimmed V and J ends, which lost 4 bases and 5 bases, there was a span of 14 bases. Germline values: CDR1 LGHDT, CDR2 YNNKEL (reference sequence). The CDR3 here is CASSPAGEVYGYTF. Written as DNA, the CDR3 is TGTGCCAGCAGCCCAGCGGGGGAGGTATATGGCTACACCTTC.

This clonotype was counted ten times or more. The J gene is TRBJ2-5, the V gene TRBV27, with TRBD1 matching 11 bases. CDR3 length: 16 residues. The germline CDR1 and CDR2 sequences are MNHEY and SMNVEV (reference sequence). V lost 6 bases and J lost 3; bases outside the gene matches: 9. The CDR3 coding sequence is TGTGCCAGCAGAGGACAGGGGGCAAGGGGTAAAGAGACCCAGTACTTC. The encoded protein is CASRGQGARGKETQYF.

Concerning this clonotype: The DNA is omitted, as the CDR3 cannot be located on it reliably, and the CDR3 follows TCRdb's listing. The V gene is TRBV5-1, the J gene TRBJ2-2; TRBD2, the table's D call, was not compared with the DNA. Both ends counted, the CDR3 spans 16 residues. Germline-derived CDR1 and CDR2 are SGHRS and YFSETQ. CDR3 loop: CASSFAGANTGELFFF.

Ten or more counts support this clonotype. The CDR3 sequence: CASSPLSVAGTNTGELFF. The CDR3 nucleotides read TGTGCCAGCAGTCCCCTGTCGGTAGCGGGAACCAACACCGGGGAGCTGTTTTTT. The chain uses TRBV28 and TRBJ2-2, with 8 bases fitting TRBD2. Trimming took 5 bases from V and 2 from J; bases not matched to a gene: 13. The CDR3 totals 18 residues. Germline lookup yields CDR1 MDHEN and CDR2 SYDVKM.

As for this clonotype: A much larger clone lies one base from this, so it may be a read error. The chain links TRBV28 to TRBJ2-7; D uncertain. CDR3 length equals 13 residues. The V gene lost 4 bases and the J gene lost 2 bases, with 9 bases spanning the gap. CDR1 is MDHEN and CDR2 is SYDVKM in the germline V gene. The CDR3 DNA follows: TGTGCCAGCAGTTCGTGGCCAACCTACGAGCAGTACTTC. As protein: CASSSWPTYEQYF.

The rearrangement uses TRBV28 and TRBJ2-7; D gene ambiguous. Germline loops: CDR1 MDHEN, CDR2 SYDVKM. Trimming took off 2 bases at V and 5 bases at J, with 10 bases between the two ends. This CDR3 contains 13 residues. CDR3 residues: CASSLGVANEQYF. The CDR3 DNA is TGTGCCAGCAGTTTAGGGGTCGCCAACGAGCAGTACTTC.

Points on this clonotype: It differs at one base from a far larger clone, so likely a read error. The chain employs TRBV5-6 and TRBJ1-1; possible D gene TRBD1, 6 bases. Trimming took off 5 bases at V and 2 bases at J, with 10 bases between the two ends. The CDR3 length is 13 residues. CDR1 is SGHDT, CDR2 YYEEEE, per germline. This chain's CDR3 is CASSRGHNTEAFF. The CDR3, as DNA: TGTGCCAGCAGTAGGGGACACAACACTGAAGCTTTCTTT. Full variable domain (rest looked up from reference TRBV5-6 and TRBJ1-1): DAGVTQSPTHLIKTRGQQVTLRCSPKSGHDTVSWYQQALGQGPQFIFQYYEEEERQRGNFPDRFSGHQFPNYSSELNVNALLLGDSALYLCASSRGHNTEAFFGQGTRLTVV.

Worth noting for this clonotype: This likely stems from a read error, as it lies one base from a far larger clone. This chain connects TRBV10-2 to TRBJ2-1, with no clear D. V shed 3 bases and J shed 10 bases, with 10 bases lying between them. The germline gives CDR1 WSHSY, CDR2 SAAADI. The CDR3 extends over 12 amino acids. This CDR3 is CASSDAGYEQFF. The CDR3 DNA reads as TGCGCCAGCAGTGATGCAGGCTACGAGCAGTTCTTC.

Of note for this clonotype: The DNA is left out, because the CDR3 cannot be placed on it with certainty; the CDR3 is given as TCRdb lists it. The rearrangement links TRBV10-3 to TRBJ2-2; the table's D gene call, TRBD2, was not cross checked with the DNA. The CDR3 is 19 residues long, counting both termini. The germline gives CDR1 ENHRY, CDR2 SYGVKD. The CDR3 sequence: CAISGSGGNNTGELFFVFF.